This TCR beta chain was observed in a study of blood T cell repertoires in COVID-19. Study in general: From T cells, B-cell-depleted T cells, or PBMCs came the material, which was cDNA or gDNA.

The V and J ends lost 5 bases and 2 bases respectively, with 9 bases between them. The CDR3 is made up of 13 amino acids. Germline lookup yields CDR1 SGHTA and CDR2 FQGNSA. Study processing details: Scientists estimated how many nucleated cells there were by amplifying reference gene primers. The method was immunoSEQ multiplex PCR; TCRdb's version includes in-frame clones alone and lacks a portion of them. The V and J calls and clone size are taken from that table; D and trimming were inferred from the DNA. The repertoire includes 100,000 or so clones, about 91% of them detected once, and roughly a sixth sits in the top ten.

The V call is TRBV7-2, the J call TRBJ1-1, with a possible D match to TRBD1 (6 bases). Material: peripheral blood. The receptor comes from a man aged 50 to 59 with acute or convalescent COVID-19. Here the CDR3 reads CASSLTGNTEAFF. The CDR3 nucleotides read TGTGCCAGCAGCCTGACAGGTAACACTGAAGCTTTCTTT.